The 10 T cell receptor beta chains presented below share a single source sample, sequenced in a study of T cell changes during pregnancy in multiple sclerosis. Using immunoSEQ multiplex PCR, the repertoire was profiled, and TCRdb retains in-frame clones only, with some absent. The sample lists around 61,000 clones, 70% to 90% seen once, with 0.7% to 0.9% in the top ten. The starting material was peripheral blood, obtained in the first trimester of pregnancy. These TCRs come from a female donor in good health, enrolled as a control in a pregnancy study.

The chain carries TRBV4-3 and TRBJ1-2; TRBD1 might be the D (6 bases). Germline V gives CDR1 LGHNA, CDR2 YSLEER. Trimming cost V 0 bases and J 2 bases, with 10 bases left between them. This CDR3 comprises 15 residues. For the CDR3, the DNA is TGCGCCAGCAGCCAAGAGGGTACAGGGAACTATGGCTACACCTTC. The encoded protein is CASSQEGTGNYGYTF.

The gene calls are TRBV11-3 and TRBJ1-2, with TRBD1 matching 8 bases. The CDR3 runs 12 residues. Per germline, CDR1 SGHNT and CDR2 YENEEA. V shed 3 bases and J 6 bases; nucleotides not matched to a gene: 0. The CDR3 sequence is CASSLTGDGYTF. The CDR3 bases are TGTGCCAGCAGCTTGACAGGGGATGGCTACACCTTC.

This clone was seen only a few times. The chain employs TRBV11-2 and TRBJ1-2; 7 bases fit TRBD1. The CDR3 totals 15 residues. The V gene end was trimmed by 3 bases and the J gene end by 5 bases; junction bases not matched to a gene: 9. CDR1 is SGHAT and CDR2 is FQNNGV in the germline V gene. The CDR3 region has the DNA TGTGCCAGCAGCTTTCCAGGGGGTAGTTCGTATGGCTACACCTTC. Its protein product is CASSFPGGSSYGYTF.

V gene TRBV5-6 combines with J gene TRBJ2-7; no clear D gene. The CDR3 spans 12 residues. V gave up 5 bases and J gave up 1 base, with 7 bases separating them. Per germline, CDR1 SGHDT and CDR2 YYEEEE. CDR3 sequence: CASSPGSYEQYF. CDR3 bases: TGTGCCAGCAGTCCGGGTTCCTACGAGCAGTACTTC.

This clone was counted a single time. This chain links TRBV19 with TRBJ1-2; TRBD1 agrees at 7 bases. This CDR3 is 16 amino acids long. Per germline, CDR1 LNHDA and CDR2 SQIVND (reference sequence). V was pared by 7 bases and J by 3 bases, with 14 bases of the junction left unmatched. This chain's CDR3 is CASNDRALAPHYGYTF. The CDR3 nucleotides read TGTGCCAGTAACGACAGGGCCCTAGCCCCCCACTATGGCTACACCTTC. Using reference TRBV19 and TRBJ1-2 for the parts outside the CDR3, the full variable domain is DGGITQSPKYLFRKEGQNVTLSCEQNLNHDAMYWYRQDPGQGLRLIYYSQIVNDFQKGDIAEGYSVSREKKESFPLTVTSAQKNPTAFYLCASNDRALAPHYGYTFGSGTRLTVV.

The rearrangement uses TRBV6-5 and TRBJ1-2; D gene unclear. CDR1 is MNHEY and CDR2 is SVGAGI in the germline V gene. V was pared by 6 bases and J by 4 bases, with 12 bases between. This CDR3 region has 13 residues. The CDR3, as DNA: TGTGCCAGCAGCCGACATGGAACCTATGGCTACACCTTC. It specifies CASSRHGTYGYTF.

The chain has TRBV27 and TRBJ2-7; 8 nucleotides align to TRBD1. The CDR3 covers 14 residues. Germline V CDR1 and CDR2: MNHEY, SMNVEV (reference sequence). Trimming took 5 bases from V and 4 from J; bases not matched to a gene: 7. The CDR3 sequence is CASSIGQGGYEQYF. CDR3 nucleotides: TGTGCCAGCAGTATCGGACAGGGTGGGTACGAGCAGTACTTC.

The chain has TRBV15 and TRBJ2-5; no clear D gene. Trimming took off 2 bases at V and 2 bases at J, with 12 bases between the two ends. Per the germline V gene, CDR1 is LNHNV and CDR2 is YYDKDF (reference sequence). This CDR3 is built from 15 residues. CDR3 protein: CATSRLVPRQETQYF. For the CDR3, the DNA is TGTGCCACCAGCAGACTAGTTCCACGACAAGAGACCCAGTACTTC.

This sequence joins TRBV6-5 and TRBJ1-1, with no clear D. The CDR3 runs to 13 residues. Per the germline V gene, CDR1 is MNHEY and CDR2 is SVGAGI. Trimming shortened V by 6 bases and J by 0 bases, and 8 bases separated the two germline ends. The CDR3 nucleotides read TGTGCCAGCAGCCTCGGGATGAACACTGAAGCTTTCTTT. This translates into CASSLGMNTEAFF.

This clone was recorded a few times. The CDR3 region has the DNA TGTGCCACCCTCGCGGGGGTAGGGTTGCAAGGCTACACCTTC. This codes for CATLAGVGLQGYTF. The chain employs TRBV6-5 and TRBJ1-2, with D perhaps TRBD1 (5 bases). The CDR3 has 14 amino acids. With 10 bases removed from V and 8 bases from J, the gap between germline ends came to 23 bases. Germline lookup yields CDR1 MNHEY and CDR2 SVGAGI.